This T cell receptor beta chain is drawn from a study of T cells after yellow fever vaccination. Germline V gives CDR1 PRHDT, CDR2 FYEKMQ (reference sequence). The CDR3 contains 14 residues. V dropped 5 bases and J dropped 1 base, with 12 bases sitting between them. From the 5' RACE reads, TCRdb called clonotypes with MiXCR, one entry per CDR3 protein. The data contain 110,000 or so distinct CDR3 sequences, roughly 7.9% of them seen just once; the ten biggest clones take up 2.7%. This receptor was taken from a man between 18 and 35 years old who received the YFV17D yellow fever vaccine. The J gene is TRBJ2-7, the V gene TRBV13; the D gene is possibly TRBD2 (5 bases). The specimen was CD4+ T cells sorted from PBMCs, collected more than 35 days after the first yellow fever vaccination. The CDR3 nucleotides are TGTGCCAGCAGCCCCCGGACGGGGTCCTACGAGCAGTACTTC. Residues: CASSPRTGSYEQYF.